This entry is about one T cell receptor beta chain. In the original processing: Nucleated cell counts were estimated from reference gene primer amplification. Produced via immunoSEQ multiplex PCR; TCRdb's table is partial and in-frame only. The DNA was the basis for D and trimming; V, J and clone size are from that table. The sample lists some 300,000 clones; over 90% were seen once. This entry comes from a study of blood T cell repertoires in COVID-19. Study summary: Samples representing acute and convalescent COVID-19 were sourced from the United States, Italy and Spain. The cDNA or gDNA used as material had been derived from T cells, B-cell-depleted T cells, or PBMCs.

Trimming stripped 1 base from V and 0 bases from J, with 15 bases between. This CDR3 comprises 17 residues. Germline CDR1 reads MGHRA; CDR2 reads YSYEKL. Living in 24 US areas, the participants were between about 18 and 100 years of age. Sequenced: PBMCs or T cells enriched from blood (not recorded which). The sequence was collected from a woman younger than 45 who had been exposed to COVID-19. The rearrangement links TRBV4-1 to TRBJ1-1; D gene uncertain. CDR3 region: CASSQGMSGTVNTEAFF. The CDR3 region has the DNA TGCGCCAGCAGCCAAGGAATGAGCGGCACCGTGAACACTGAAGCTTTCTTT.